The source of this T cell receptor beta chain is a study of OX40 agonist ivuxolimab in advanced cancers. The CDR3 covers 13 residues. The germline V gene encodes CDR1 SGHRS and CDR2 YFSETQ. The ends were cut back, 3 bases at V and 3 bases at J, with 8 bases in the middle. Study-wide findings and caveats: Among the lowest peripheral clonal expansion occurred in 0.1-3.0 mg/kg partial responders.

Worth noting for this clone: Its cognate antigen is unknown.

TCRdb's copy holds only in-frame clones and misses some; the assay was immunoSEQ multiplex PCR. Of about 70,000 clones listed, more than 75% are singletons. The rearrangement joins TRBV5-1 to TRBJ2-3; no definite D call. This TCR was sampled from an adult with an advanced solid tumor such as melanoma, head and neck, liver or kidney cancer. The material sequenced was CD4+ or CD8+ T cells sorted from blood, taken in a trial of the OX40 agonist ivuxolimab. The CDR3 protein is CASSSPGTDTQYF. The CDR3 DNA follows: TGCGCCAGCAGCTCCCCCGGGACAGATACGCAGTATTTT. Complete variable domain (other parts from reference TRBV5-1 and TRBJ2-3): KAGVTQTPRYLIKTRGQQVTLSCSPISGHRSVSWYQQTPGQGLQFLFEYFSETQRNKGNFPGRFSGRQFSNSRSEMNVSTLELGDSALYLCASSSPGTDTQYFGPGTRLTVL.